Listed here are 26 T cell receptor beta chains from one sample, sequenced in a study of Graves' ophthalmopathy and Graves' hyperthyroidism. Using RNA transcripts, the TCR beta CDR3 regions were amplified. An initial RT-PCR round employing HTBI primers preceded a second-round multiplex PCR. Each CDR3 protein is one row after TCRdb ran MiXCR on the multiplex PCR reads. The sample records around 520,000 distinct CDR3 sequences, just under 40% being singletons. The material sequenced was peripheral blood or thyroid tissue (not recorded which). These receptors all stem from an adult man with Graves' hyperthyroidism.

This clonotype was recorded at least ten times. The chain recombines TRBV7-9 with TRBJ2-7; 7 nucleotides agree with TRBD1. Germline CDR1 SEHNR, CDR2 FQNEAQ (reference sequence). The CDR3 covers 18 residues. V gave up 1 base and J gave up 2 bases; unmatched junction bases: 14. The DNA for the CDR3 is TGTGCCAGCAGCTTAGGGGGATTTAGACAGGGCTTTCCCTACGAGCAGTACTTC. Amino acid sequence: CASSLGGFRQGFPYEQYF. The entire variable domain, with the rest obtained from reference TRBV7-9 and TRBJ2-7, is as follows: DTGVSQNPRHKITKRGQNVTFRCDPISEHNRLYWYRQTLGQGPEFLTYFQNEAQLEKSRLLSDRFSAERPKGSFSTLEIQRTEQGDSAMYLCASSLGGFRQGFPYEQYFGPGTRLTVT.

V gene TRBV10-3 combines with J gene TRBJ2-2, with D hard to call. The germline CDR1 and CDR2 sequences are ENHRY and SYGVKD. The CDR3 has 14 amino acids. V was pared by 10 bases and J by 0 bases, with 12 bases between. CDR3 residues: CATTEATNTGELFF. CDR3 nucleotides: TGTGCCACCACCGAGGCGACGAACACCGGGGAGCTGTTTTTT.

This clonotype was recorded at least ten times. This rearrangement joins TRBV6-5 to TRBJ1-1; D is ambiguous. Trimming cost V 0 bases and J 6 bases, with 8 bases left between them. The germline gives CDR1 MNHEY, CDR2 SVGAGI. The CDR3 length is 13 residues. The CDR3, as DNA: TGTGCCAGCAGTTACTCGAGTGGGTCTGAAGCTTTCTTT. It is translated as CASSYSSGSEAFF.

The chain combines TRBV24-1 with TRBJ2-1, with D hard to call. This CDR3 region has 12 residues. The V gene lost 1 base and the J gene lost 6 bases, with 3 bases spanning the gap. From germline, CDR1 is KGHDR and CDR2 SFDVKD. The CDR3 nucleotides are TGTGCCACCAGTGATTTACGCAATGAGCAGTTCTTC. It encodes CATSDLRNEQFF.

This clonotype was counted ten times or more. The chain links TRBV7-8 to TRBJ1-4; a possible D gene is TRBD1 (6 bases). The CDR3 contains 15 residues. Germline V CDR1 and CDR2: SGHVS, FQNEAQ. Trimming shortened V by 4 bases and J by 7 bases, and 16 bases separated the two germline ends. CDR3 sequence: CASSSPDRLSEKLFF. The CDR3 nucleotides read TGTGCCAGCAGCTCACCTGACAGGCTCAGTGAAAAACTGTTTTTT. The full variable domain, completed using reference TRBV7-8 and TRBJ1-4, is GAGVSQSPRYKVAKRGQDVALRCDPISGHVSLFWYQQALGQGPEFLTYFQNEAQLDKSGLPSDRFFAERPEGSVSTLKIQRTQQEDSAVYLCASSSPDRLSEKLFFGSGTQLSVL.

The chain is built from TRBV5-1 and TRBJ2-3, with 7 nucleotides matching TRBD2. Germline CDR1 reads SGHRS; CDR2 reads YFSETQ. V gave up 0 bases and J gave up 6 bases; unmatched junction bases: 4. This CDR3 has 14 residues. CDR3 amino acids: CASSLGLASDTQYF. The DNA for the CDR3 is TGCGCCAGCAGCTTGGGACTAGCATCTGATACGCAGTATTTT.

This clonotype was counted at least ten times. The chain has TRBV13 and TRBJ1-3, with D unclear. Trimming left V 0 bases short and J 4 bases short, with 7 bases between. The CDR3 sequence is 14 residues long. Germline V lookup: CDR1 PRHDT, CDR2 FYEKMQ (reference sequence). CDR3 region: CASSLGGPGNTIYF. Here the CDR3 DNA reads TGTGCCAGCAGCTTAGGAGGGCCAGGAAACACCATATATTTT.

This chain uses TRBV7-9 with TRBJ2-5; 10 nucleotides align to TRBD2. In germline, CDR1 is SEHNR, CDR2 FQNEAQ (reference sequence). The V segment lost 5 bases and the J segment 4 bases; nucleotides outside the gene matches: 7. The CDR3 is 15 residues long. This CDR3 is CASSPAPSGGETQYF. In DNA form, the CDR3 reads TGTGCCAGCAGCCCTGCCCCTAGCGGGGGAGAGACCCAGTACTTC.

The rearrangement links TRBV15 to TRBJ1-1, with D possibly matching TRBD1 (5 bases). The CDR3 loop spans 13 amino acids. V was shortened by 4 bases and J by 4 bases, with 10 bases between the two germline ends. Germline V CDR1 and CDR2: LNHNV, YYDKDF (reference sequence). CDR3 sequence reads: CATSIGAGTEAFF. DNA for the CDR3: TGTGCCACCAGCATAGGGGCGGGCACTGAAGCTTTCTTT.

The chain couples TRBV27 to TRBJ1-1; weak D call: TRBD1 (6 bases). Trimming removed 6 bases at V and 4 bases at J, with 15 bases between. CDR1 MNHEY and CDR2 SMNVEV come from the germline V gene (reference sequence). The CDR3 length is 14 residues. The CDR3 nucleotides read TGTGCCAGCAGCACTTCAGGGGTAGGCACTGAAGCTTTCTTT. It translates to CASSTSGVGTEAFF.

This rearrangement joins TRBV2 to TRBJ1-5; possible D gene TRBD1, 5 bases. The V and J ends lost 6 bases and 7 bases respectively, with 22 bases between them. The CDR3 runs to 16 residues. CDR1 and CDR2 from the germline V gene are SNHLY and FYNNEI. The CDR3: CASSVTSGDYEQPQHF. In nucleotides, the CDR3 is TGTGCCAGCAGCGTTACTAGCGGGGACTACGAGCAGCCCCAGCATTTT.

This clonotype has a count of ten or more. The genes are TRBV6-5 and TRBJ2-7; 8 positions agree with TRBD1. Germline V gene sequence: CDR1 MNHEY, CDR2 SVGAGI. After removal of 6 bases from V and 6 bases from J, the junction contained 10 bases not matched to a gene. The CDR3 is 14 amino acids. The CDR3 region has the DNA TGTGCCAGCAGCTCGGGACAGGAGCCAGGCGAGCAGTACTTC. Translating it yields CASSSGQEPGEQYF.

This clonotype was observed a few times. CDR3 nucleotides: TGCGCCAGCAGCCAACTGGACAGGATCTACGAGCAGTACTTC. Encoded protein: CASSQLDRIYEQYF. This sequence joins TRBV4-1 and TRBJ2-7, with 7 bases identical to TRBD1. CDR1 and CDR2 (germline): MGHRA, YSYEKL. Trimming at V came to 2 bases and at J to 3 bases, leaving 4 bases not matched to a gene. The CDR3 spans 14 residues.

This clonotype occurred a few times. The rearrangement uses TRBV6-5 and TRBJ1-3; D is unresolved. Trimming cost V 0 bases and J 0 bases, with 6 bases left between them. CDR3 length: 15 amino acids. Germline CDR1 reads MNHEY; CDR2 reads SVGAGI. DNA for the CDR3: TGTGCCAGCAGTTACTCTGAGAACTCTGGAAACACCATATATTTT. Its translation is CASSYSENSGNTIYF.

Many counts were recorded for this clonotype. The chain links TRBV7-2 to TRBJ2-7; perhaps TRBD2 as D (5 bases). The germline V and J ends were trimmed by 5 bases and 4 bases, with 18 bases remaining between them. Germline V gene lookup returns CDR1 SGHTA and CDR2 FQGNSA. The CDR3 consists of 15 residues. CDR3 region: CASSATRLWTYEQYF. For the CDR3, the DNA is TGTGCCAGCAGCGCTACTAGGCTGTGGACTTACGAGCAGTACTTC.

Concerning this clonotype: With a much larger clone just one base away, this may be a read error. V usage is TRBV9 and J usage is TRBJ2-7, with D maybe TRBD2 (7 bases). This CDR3 has 12 amino acids. Germline assignment: CDR1 SGDLS and CDR2 YYNGEE. The CDR3 DNA reads TGTGCCAGCAGCGTAAGGGGGGGCGAGCGGTACTTC. Its protein product is CASSVRGGERYF.

Concerning this clonotype itself: The junction differs from germline at one of its ends, possibly a read error. The CDR3 protein is CAGSATGKGREKLFF. The CDR3 nucleotides are TGTGCCGGCAGCGCCACAGGGAAGGGGCGTGAAAAACTGTTTTTT. V and J are TRBV7-9 and TRBJ1-4, with D possibly being TRBD1 (6 bases). This CDR3 contains 15 residues. Germline CDR1 reads SEHNR; CDR2 reads FQNEAQ (reference sequence).

The V gene is TRBV7-2, the J gene TRBJ1-6; D is undetermined. V lost 11 bases and J 7 bases, leaving 15 bases between the germline ends. The CDR3 has 13 amino acids. CDR1 is SGHTA and CDR2 is FQGNSA in the germline V gene. CDR3 sequence: CAWSERKNSPLHF. CDR3 coding DNA: TGTGCCTGGAGTGAGCGGAAGAATTCACCCCTCCACTTT.

In its sample, this clonotype was seen many times. V and J are TRBV29-1 and TRBJ2-7; the D is unclear. This CDR3 is 12 amino acids long. Trimming pared 4 bases from V and 0 bases from J, leaving 7 bases between. Looked up from germline, CDR1 is SQVTM and CDR2 is ANQGSEA. CDR3 in DNA: TGCAGCGTTGTGGGCACCTCCTACGAGCAGTACTTC. It specifies CSVVGTSYEQYF.

The chain links TRBV6-2 or TRBV6-3 to TRBJ2-7, with D perhaps TRBD1 or TRBD2 (5 bases each). The ends were cut back, 5 bases at V and 3 bases at J, with 20 bases in the middle. In germline, CDR1 is MNHEY, CDR2 SVGEGT. The CDR3 has 16 residues. CDR3 bases: TGTGCCAGCAGTGGACAATCCGGGGCTAATGTCTACGAGCAGTACTTC. It translates to CASSGQSGANVYEQYF.

With respect to this clonotype: A much larger clone sits a single nucleotide away, making a read error possible. The rearrangement links TRBV12-3 or TRBV12-4 to TRBJ2-7; D is possibly TRBD2 (5 bases). The CDR3 is 16 amino acids. V lost 6 bases and J 3 bases, leaving 21 bases between the germline ends. The CDR3 loop reads CASRPSGILYLYEQYF. The CDR3 nucleotides are TGTGCCAGCAGGCCGTCGGGGATACTCTATCTCTACGAGCAGTACTTC.

This clonotype came up many times. The chain has TRBV29-1 and TRBJ2-3; 7 bases agree with TRBD2. J gave up 6 bases and V 0 bases, and 12 bases lay outside the gene matches. Germline assignment: CDR1 SQVTM and CDR2 ANQGSEA. The CDR3 sequence is 16 residues long. The CDR3 protein is CSVEDQGGRSADTQYF. The DNA of the CDR3 is TGCAGCGTTGAAGATCAGGGAGGGCGGTCCGCGGATACGCAGTATTTT.

This clonotype was seen ten or more times. The chain uses TRBV4-2 and TRBJ1-4; TRBD1 agrees at 7 bases. The length of the CDR3 is 14 residues. V was clipped by 0 bases and J by 7 bases; unmatched bases: 2. Germline loops: CDR1 LGHNA, CDR2 YNFKEQ. The CDR3 nucleotides read TGTGCCAGCAGCCAAGACAGGGACAGTGAAAAACTGTTTTTT. This gives the protein CASSQDRDSEKLFF.

The chain has TRBV28 and TRBJ2-5, with 10 bases aligning to TRBD2. This CDR3 comprises 16 residues. Germline V gene lookup returns CDR1 MDHEN and CDR2 SYDVKM. J gave up 5 bases and V 8 bases, and 14 bases lay outside the gene matches. The CDR3 loop reads CASRDTLAGGDETQYF. Written as DNA, the CDR3 is TGTGCCAGCCGGGATACTTTAGCGGGGGGTGATGAGACCCAGTACTTC. Combining the CDR3 with reference TRBV28 and TRBJ2-5 gives the whole variable domain DVKVTQSSRYLVKRTGEKVFLECVQDMDHENMFWYRQDPGLGLRLIYFSYDVKMKEKGDIPEGYSVSREKKERFSLILESASTNQTSMYLCASRDTLAGGDETQYFGPGTRLLVL.

Ten or more counts support this clonotype. This chain uses TRBV19 with TRBJ1-2; unclear D gene. The V end lost 4 bases, the J end lost 8 bases, and 8 bases lay between the germline ends. The germline V gene encodes CDR1 LNHDA and CDR2 SQIVND (reference sequence). The CDR3 loop spans 11 amino acids. Written as DNA, the CDR3 is TGTGCCAGTAGTACAGCCGGCGGCTACACCTTC. This sequence encodes CASSTAGGYTF.

This clonotype turned up a few times. This chain joins TRBV7-9 and TRBJ1-1; D is possibly TRBD1 (6 bases). The V gene lost 6 bases and the J gene lost 6 bases, with 14 bases spanning the gap. This CDR3 has 13 amino acids. Germline CDR1 is SEHNR and CDR2 is FQNEAQ (reference sequence). This CDR3 reads CASRLQGDAEAFF. CDR3 bases: TGTGCCAGCAGACTACAGGGAGACGCTGAAGCTTTCTTT.